The rows below give T cell receptor beta chains drawn from one sample of a study of lymphopenia after photon versus proton radiotherapy. TCRdb's table, derived via immunoSEQ multiplex PCR, lists solely in-frame clones and lacks some. The sample lists fewer than 20,000 clones, more than 85% occurring once. Here the sequenced sample was peripheral blood, taken from a patient treated with proton-based radiotherapy. Receptor source: a man in his 70s with pancreatic cancer. CDR3s include the opening cysteine and the closing phenylalanine or tryptophan. D genes are given only for firm matches. For some rows the clone size is stated as once, few or many, or as a class when expanded; others skip it.

>.|once|TRBJ2-1|TRBV7-2
TGTGCCAGCAGCTTAGCGGGGACCACCGGCAATGAGCAGTTCTTC
CASSLAGTTGNEQFF
>.|.|TRBJ2-3|TRBV10-1
TGCGCCAGCAGTCCGAAGCTGGATACGCAGTATTTT
CASSPKLDTQYF
>.|.|TRBJ1-6|TRBV11-2
TGTGCCAGCAGCTTAACAGGGTTAAGCTTGAATTCACCCCTCCACTTT
CASSLTGLSLNSPLHF
>.|once|TRBJ1-5|TRBV2
TGTGCCAGCAGAGGAGGGGAGAGCAATCAGCCCCAGCATTTT
CASRGGESNQPQHF
>.|once|TRBJ1-1|TRBV19
TGTGCCAGTAGTATAGATGAATGGCAGGGAAGAGGTCGGCTGCCCCGGAAGAACACTGAAGCTTTCTTT
CASSIDEWQGRGRLPRKNTEAFF
>TRBD1|.|TRBJ1-1|TRBV11-2
TGTGCCAGCAGCTTCCAGGGGGCCGGGGGTGACACTGAAGCTTTCTTT
CASSFQGAGGDTEAFF
>TRBD1|.|TRBJ2-5|TRBV2
TGTGCCAGCTCGAGGGACAGGGGAGAGACCCAGTACTTC
CASSRDRGETQYF
>.|few|TRBJ1-2|TRBV28
TGTGCCAGCAGTTTACTCCGGGAAAACTATGGCTACACCTTC
CASSLLRENYGYTF
>TRBD2|.|TRBJ2-5|TRBV30
TGTGCCTGGAGTGTCCGGGGGGGCCAAGAGACCCAGTACTTC
CAWSVRGGQETQYF
>.|few|TRBJ2-2|TRBV19
TGTGCCAGTAGTATCTCCAGAAACACCGGGGAGCTGTTTTTT
CASSISRNTGELFF
>TRBD1|once|TRBJ2-3|TRBV19
TGTGCCAGTAGTAACGTCCGGGACAGGGGCACAGATACGCAGTATTTT
CASSNVRDRGTDTQYF
>.|.|TRBJ1-5|TRBV19
TGTGCCAGTAGCCAGGGCGGACGCAATCAGCCCCAGCATTTT
CASSQGGRNQPQHF
>.|.|TRBJ1-5|TRBV11-3
TGTGCCAGCAGCTTTAATATCGGCGGGGGGCCTAGGCAGCCCCAGCATTTT
CASSFNIGGGPRQPQHF
>TRBD1|.|TRBJ1-4|TRBV6-6
TGTGCCAGCAGTTTACTCCGACAGGGTGATGAAAAACTGTTTTTT
CASSLLRQGDEKLFF
>.|.|TRBJ1-2|TRBV9
TGTGCCAGCAGCGTAGTTCCAACCCGCGCGGCTAACTATGGCTACACCTTC
CASSVVPTRAANYGYTF
>.|.|TRBJ2-5|TRBV6-5
TGTGCCAGCAGTGTGGACAGGAAGGAGGGGACCCAGTACTTC
CASSVDRKEGTQYF
>.|once|TRBJ2-7|TRBV2
TGTGCCAGCAGAGATATTGATCTATCCTACGAGCAGTACTTC
CASRDIDLSYEQYF
>.|.|TRBJ2-3|TRBV2
TGTGCCAGCAATCCTAGGCCAGATACGCAGTATTTT
CASNPRPDTQYF
>TRBD1|.|TRBJ2-1|TRBV5-1
TGCGCCAGCAGCTCCGGAGGACAGGGGGTCGGTGATGAGCAGTTCTTC
CASSSGGQGVGDEQFF
>.|.|TRBJ1-2|TRBV18
TGTGCCAGCTCACCTGGCGGCTATGGCTACACCTTC
CASSPGGYGYTF
>.|.|TRBJ1-2|TRBV10-1
TGCGCCAGCAGTGACACACCGTTCTATGGCTACACCTTC
CASSDTPFYGYTF
>.|.|TRBJ2-3|TRBV7-9
TGTGCCAGCAGCCGAGGCGTGCTAAGAAGTGCCCTTACAGATACGCAGTATTTT
CASSRGVLRSALTDTQYF
>.|.|TRBJ2-7|TRBV18
TGTGCCAGCTCACCACCTCCCTCCCCGTCGGGGGAGCAGTACTTC
CASSPPPSPSGEQYF
>.|.|TRBJ1-5|TRBV19
TGTGCCAGCAATGGACAGAGGGACATTCCCCAGCATTTT
CASNGQRDIPQHF
>.|medium-sized|TRBJ1-1|TRBV19
TGTGCCAGTAGTCTAGTTTCGGGCACTGAAGCTTTCTTT
CASSLVSGTEAFF
>TRBD1|.|TRBJ1-1|TRBV29-1
TGCAGCGTTACAGGGGCGGTGACTGAAGCTTTCTTT
CSVTGAVTEAFF
>TRBD1|.|TRBJ1-4|TRBV10-2
TGCGCCAGCGGATTTACAGGGGCAACTAATGAAAAACTGTTTTTT
CASGFTGATNEKLFF
>.|.|TRBJ2-6|TRBV25-1
TGTGCCAGCAGTGGAGGGGGGACTGGGGCCAACGTCCTGACTTTC
CASSGGGTGANVLTF
>TRBD1|.|TRBJ1-2|TRBV2
TGTGCCAGCAGCACCTCGGGACAGGGGAACTATGGCTACACCTTC
CASSTSGQGNYGYTF
>TRBD1|.|TRBJ2-7|TRBV27
TGTGCCAGCAGAGGGACAGGGAGGACCTACGAGCAGTACTTC
CASRGTGRTYEQYF
>.|once|TRBJ1-2|TRBV27
TGTGCCAGCAGTTTACGGGGCGACGGTTTGGGCTACACCTTC
CASSLRGDGLGYTF
>TRBD1|.|TRBJ2-7|TRBV5-1
TGCGCCAGCAGCCGCGGACAGGGTCCCTACGAGCAGCACTTC
CASSRGQGPYEQHF
>.|.|TRBJ1-2|TRBV19
TGTGCCAGTAGTATTTACACTCGGAGCTATGGCTACACCTTC
CASSIYTRSYGYTF
>.|.|TRBJ2-5|TRBV19
TGTGCCAGTAGTATAGGGGGGATGGAGACCCAGTACTTC
CASSIGGMETQYF
>.|.|TRBJ1-1|TRBV2
TGTGCCAGCAGGGACGGGAGACTGAACACTGAAGCTTTCTTT
CASRDGRLNTEAFF
>.|once|TRBJ2-5|TRBV6-1
TGTGCCAGCAGGGAACTAACGTACCAAGAGACCCAGTACTTC
CASRELTYQETQYF
>TRBD1|.|TRBJ1-5|TRBV7-6
TGTGCCAGCAGCTTAGCGCCGGGACAGCCCCAACAACCCCAGCATTTT
CASSLAPGQPQQPQHF
>.|.|TRBJ1-6|TRBV11-3
TGTGCCAGCAGCTTGCCCGGCCCTTCACCCCTCCACTTT
CASSLPGPSPLHF
>.|few|TRBJ1-2|TRBV2
TGTGCCAGCAGTACGGCGGACACAGACTATGGCTACACCTTC
CASSTADTDYGYTF
>TRBD2|.|TRBJ2-3|TRBV15
TGTGCCACCAGCAGAGCCGGGACTAGTTCAAATACGCAGTATTTT
CATSRAGTSSNTQYF
>.|.|TRBJ2-1|TRBV5-1
TGCGCCAGCAGCAAGACAGGTAACTCCTACAATGAGCAGTTCTTC
CASSKTGNSYNEQFF
>.|.|TRBJ1-5|TRBV5-1
TGCGCCAGCAGCTCGGGTCCAGGGGACGGCAATCAGCCCCAGCATTTT
CASSSGPGDGNQPQHF
>.|few|TRBJ1-1|TRBV6-1
TGTGCCAGCAGTGAAGCGCTTCGTCAGGCCACTGAAGCTTTCTTT
CASSEALRQATEAFF
>.|.|TRBJ2-5|TRBV19
TGTGCCAGTAGTATAGGAAGGGGCCAAGAGACCCAGTACTTC
CASSIGRGQETQYF
>.|.|TRBJ1-2|TRBV29-1
TGCAGCGTTGACGCGCAGGCGGGCTATGGCTACACCTTC
CSVDAQAGYGYTF
>.|.|TRBJ2-5|TRBV2
TGTGCCAGCAGTGGCCAGAGAAGTACGGAGACCCAGTACTTC
CASSGQRSTETQYF
>.|.|TRBJ1-3|TRBV7-8
TGTGCCAGCAGCTTAGTCTTGACAGGCTCTGGAAACACCATATATTTT
CASSLVLTGSGNTIYF
>.|.|TRBJ2-7|TRBV11-2
TGTGCCAGCAGCTTGAACGGGTGGTTCTACGAGCAGTACTTC
CASSLNGWFYEQYF